The 4 T cell receptor beta chains reported below all come from one sample, sequenced in a study of long-term antiretroviral therapy in people with HIV. With survey level as its setting, the immunoSEQ assay was v3.0. Method: immunoSEQ multiplex PCR; TCRdb's copy keeps in-frame clones and lacks some. The table has about 22,000 clones, around 85% seen once. The sample here was unsorted PBMCs, taken approximately 4 years after starting antiretroviral therapy. These receptors all come from a man between 18 and 35 years old with HIV.

The chain is built from TRBV5-4 and TRBJ2-1; TRBD2 aligns across 12 bases. CDR1 is SGHNT and CDR2 is YYREEE in the germline V gene (reference sequence). The CDR3 extends over 16 amino acids. V lost 2 bases and J lost 8; bases outside the gene matches: 8. The CDR3 sequence: CASSFPTSGGIDEQFF. CDR3 DNA: TGTGCCAGCAGCTTCCCGACTAGCGGGGGAATCGATGAGCAGTTCTTC.

V usage is TRBV30 and J usage is TRBJ1-2, with D hard to call. The ends were cut back, 4 bases at V and 4 bases at J, with 13 bases in the middle. The CDR3 has 13 residues. Germline CDR1 reads GTSNPN; CDR2 reads SVGIG (reference sequence). CDR3 DNA: TGTGCCTGGATGCAAGGGCTGGTCTATGGCTACACCTTC. Translating it yields CAWMQGLVYGYTF.

V gene TRBV6-1 combines with J gene TRBJ1-2, with D perhaps TRBD1 (5 bases). Germline CDR1 is MNHNS and CDR2 is SASEGT. The CDR3 extends over 13 amino acids. V shed 7 bases and J shed 7 bases, with 16 bases lying between them. CDR3 coding DNA: TGTGCCAGCACACGGCGGGGGGAAGGTGGCTACACCTTC. Its translation is CASTRRGEGGYTF.

The chain joins TRBV9 to TRBJ2-2; 9 nucleotides agree with TRBD2. Germline V gives CDR1 SGDLS, CDR2 YYNGEE. CDR3 length: 18 residues. The V and J ends lost 0 bases and 2 bases, in that order; junction bases with no gene match: 8. The CDR3, as DNA: TGTGCCAGCAGCGTAGCTAGGAGCGGGGGGTTTAACACCGGGGAGCTGTTTTTT. Encoded protein: CASSVARSGGFNTGELFF.